This T cell receptor beta chain stems from a study of CD8+ T cells in alopecia areata. As for the study in general: The authors scored treated patients' severity by affected scalp percentage.

The CDR3 runs 10 residues. V shed 3 bases and J shed 8 bases, with 5 bases lying between them. CDR1 and CDR2 from the germline V gene are SQVTM and ANQGSEA. Findings of the study overall: Clonality in the scalp and expanded CD8+ clones ranked among the top 100 were significantly decreased by tofacitinib. Normal skin's resident alphabeta T cells are sequenced alongside lesional scalp T cells.

Treatment given: oral pan-JAK inhibitor, 5-10 mg twice daily. As concerns this clone: Its specificity is not known.

As the sequencing template, cDNA was produced by extracting RNA and reverse transcribing it. Clones were read by immunoSEQ multiplex PCR, and TCRdb kept only the in-frame ones, dropping some. The table has some 100,000 clones, about 40% seen once. The receptor was derived from a human donor with alopecia areata. This sample comprised CD8+ T cells sorted from blood, obtained at week 24, from a patient treated with tofacitinib. The chain employs TRBV29-1 and TRBJ2-1; D is unclear. The CDR3 DNA sequence: TGCAGCGTTGACGGCTATGAGCAGTTCTTC. Encoded protein: CSVDGYEQFF.